This passage covers 8 T cell receptor beta chains from one sample sequenced in a study of blood T cells in healthy people across ages. For the second PCR, which ran for 7 to 11 cycles, a sample-barcoded 5' primer and a J-beta primer mix were used. TCRdb reprocessed the 5' RACE reads via MiXCR and lists one record per CDR3 protein. The sample contains 750,000 to 950,000 distinct CDR3 sequences, approximately 55% of which appear only once. The specimen was blood. These TCRs come from an elderly man in good health.

This chain links TRBV6-5 with TRBJ2-7, with D perhaps given as TRBD1 or TRBD2 (5 bases each). Germline V lookup: CDR1 MNHEY, CDR2 SVGAGI. V dropped 4 bases and J dropped 10 bases, with 23 bases sitting between them. This CDR3 comprises 15 residues. The CDR3 reads CASSSTGTPLTAQYF. The CDR3 bases are TGTGCCAGCAGTTCTACCGGGACCCCGCTTACGGCCCAGTACTTC.

This clonotype was recorded only once. This sequence joins TRBV27 and TRBJ2-5; D is possibly TRBD1 or TRBD2 (6 bases each). This CDR3 has 16 amino acids. The V end was cut by 5 bases, the J end by 0 bases, with 16 bases between. Germline V gene data show CDR1 as MNHEY and CDR2 as SMNVEV (reference sequence). The CDR3 region is CASSGRWGADQETQYF. The CDR3 bases are TGTGCCAGCAGTGGACGGTGGGGGGCCGACCAAGAGACCCAGTACTTC.

Concerning this clonotype: One end of the junction fails to match germline, which may point to a read error. J is TRBJ2-4 and V is TRBV5-1; 8 bases are shared with TRBD2. Judging by the DNA end, TRBJ2-7 fits better; the J call may be wrong. Germline V gene data show CDR1 as SGHRS and CDR2 as YFSETQ. This CDR3 is built from 15 residues. Written as DNA, the CDR3 is TGCGCCAGCAGCCAGATAGCGGGGACCTCCCACGAGCAGTACTTC. Its translation: CASSQIAGTSHEQYF.

This chain uses TRBV12-3 or TRBV12-4 with TRBJ1-5; D gene unclear. V was shortened by 1 base and J by 0 bases, with 4 bases between the two germline ends. CDR3 length: 14 residues. In nucleotides, the CDR3 is TGTGCCAGCAGTTTAGATTATAGCAATCAGCCCCAGCATTTT. Residues: CASSLDYSNQPQHF.

This clonotype has a handful of counts. The chain combines TRBV29-1 with TRBJ2-3, with 7 bases that match TRBD1. Unmatched junction bases numbered 19, after V lost 1 base and J lost 0 bases. The CDR3 is 20 amino acids. The V gene's germline CDR1 is SQVTM and CDR2 ANQGSEA. For the CDR3, the DNA is TGCAGCGTTGAAGCCATGACAGGGAACATTTACGTGACTAGCACAGATACGCAGTATTTT. Its translation is CSVEAMTGNIYVTSTDTQYF.

The rearrangement joins TRBV2 to TRBJ2-5, with D possibly being TRBD2 (5 bases). Germline loops: CDR1 SNHLY, CDR2 FYNNEI. The CDR3 contains 15 residues. Trimming took 4 bases from V and 11 from J, leaving 23 bases between them. The chain's CDR3 is CASSALRGRSWEQYF. In DNA form, the CDR3 reads TGTGCCAGCAGTGCGCTACGCGGGCGGTCCTGGGAGCAGTACTTC.

The rearrangement links TRBV5-5 to TRBJ2-3; the match to TRBD2 covers 14 bases. This CDR3 is built from 19 residues. The germline CDR1 and CDR2 sequences are SGHKS and YYEKEE (reference sequence). The V and J ends lost 4 bases and 3 bases, in that order; junction bases with no gene match: 13. The CDR3 region has the DNA TGTGCCAGCAGCCCCTTCCGGGGGACTAGCGGGAGAGGAACAGATACGCAGTATTTT. Translation gives CASSPFRGTSGRGTDTQYF. The full variable domain, rest sourced from reference TRBV5-5 and TRBJ2-3, is DAGVTQSPTHLIKTRGQQVTLRCSPISGHKSVSWYQQVLGQGPQFIFQYYEKEERGRGNFPDRFSARQFPNYSSELNVNALLLGDSALYLCASSPFRGTSGRGTDTQYFGPGTRLTVL.

This clonotype has a handful of counts. CDR3 nucleotide sequence: TGTGCCAGCTCACGAGGGACTAGCGGGAGACAGTACGAGCAGTACTTC. Protein product: CASSRGTSGRQYEQYF. The rearrangement links TRBV18 to TRBJ2-7, with 14 bases matching TRBD2. The CDR3 length is 16 residues. The germline gives CDR1 KGHSH, CDR2 LQKENI. V dropped 4 bases and J dropped 4; count of bases not matched to a gene: 6.